The 17 T cell receptor beta chains listed next were all sequenced from one sample in a study of T cell responses to AZD1222 COVID-19 vaccine. Libraries were prepared by immunoSEQ multiplex PCR; TCRdb keeps only in-frame clonotypes and omits some of them. Among about 120,000 clones listed, almost 95% were seen once. Material: peripheral blood, obtained on day 0 of AZD1222 vaccination. Receptor source: an adult in good health.

This clone was seen only once. The J gene is TRBJ1-3, the V gene TRBV6-1; 8 bases map to TRBD1. CDR1 is MNHNS and CDR2 is SASEGT in the germline V gene. The J segment lost 4 bases and the V segment lost 0 bases, leaving 5 bases of the junction unmatched. The CDR3 length is 16 residues. The CDR3 nucleotides read TGTGCCAGCAGTGAAGCGGGACAGGCCTCCGGAAACACCATATATTTT. Translated: CASSEAGQASGNTIYF.

V usage is TRBV25-1 and J usage is TRBJ2-7, with D unclear. This CDR3 is 11 amino acids long. V shed 4 bases and J shed 5 bases, with 6 bases lying between them. From germline, CDR1 is MGHDK and CDR2 SYGVNS. As DNA, the CDR3 is TGTGCCAGCAGTGTGGCCCACGAGCAGTACTTC. Protein product: CASSVAHEQYF.

This chain uses TRBV7-2 with TRBJ2-2; the D gene is possibly TRBD2 (6 bases). This CDR3 contains 14 residues. Trimming took 1 base from V and 5 from J, leaving 8 bases between them. Germline CDR1 reads SGHTA; CDR2 reads FQGNSA. This chain's CDR3 is CASSLGAGTGELFF. Written as DNA, the CDR3 is TGTGCCAGCAGCTTAGGTGCGGGAACCGGGGAGCTGTTTTTT.

This chain links TRBV19 with TRBJ1-5; no clear D. The germline CDR1 and CDR2 sequences are LNHDA and SQIVND (reference sequence). The CDR3 spans 13 residues. Trimming stripped 3 bases from V and 8 bases from J, with 11 bases between. Here the CDR3 DNA reads TGTGCCAGTAGTATGAGGCCCCGGGAGCCCCAGCATTTT. It yields the protein CASSMRPREPQHF. The full variable domain, with the rest looked up from reference TRBV19 and TRBJ1-5, is DGGITQSPKYLFRKEGQNVTLSCEQNLNHDAMYWYRQDPGQGLRLIYYSQIVNDFQKGDIAEGYSVSREKKESFPLTVTSAQKNPTAFYLCASSMRPREPQHFGDGTRLSIL.

This clone was observed a single time. This chain connects TRBV5-1 to TRBJ1-6; D is perhaps TRBD1 (6 bases). Trimming removed 1 base from V and 0 bases from J, with 11 bases in between. Germline CDR1 and CDR2: SGHRS and YFSETQ. CDR3 size: 17 residues. DNA for the CDR3: TGCGCCAGCAGCTTGAGTGGGACACTCTCCTATAATTCACCCCTCCACTTT. Translated, it gives CASSLSGTLSYNSPLHF.

The chain couples TRBV6-5 to TRBJ2-7; no definite D call. Germline V gives CDR1 MNHEY, CDR2 SVGAGI. Trimming took off 4 bases at V and 1 base at J, with 8 bases between the two ends. The CDR3 extends over 13 amino acids. CDR3 DNA: TGTGCCAGCAGTTCCCTCACGTCCTACGAGCAGTACTTC. It specifies CASSSLTSYEQYF.

The J gene is TRBJ1-2, the V gene TRBV5-6, with 7 bases lining up with TRBD1. The germline V gene encodes CDR1 SGHDT and CDR2 YYEEEE. V trimming: 3 bases; J trimming: 4 bases; junction bases outside the gene matches: 3. CDR3 length equals 13 residues. DNA for the CDR3: TGTGCCAGCAGCTCGACAGGGTTCTATGGCTACACCTTC. As protein: CASSSTGFYGYTF.

This chain connects TRBV2 to TRBJ1-2; D perhaps matches TRBD1 (6 bases). The CDR3 loop spans 14 amino acids. Germline-derived CDR1 and CDR2 are SNHLY and FYNNEI. V shed 4 bases and J shed 4 bases, with 13 bases lying between them. The chain's CDR3 is CASSAQGYIYGYTF. CDR3 sequence (DNA): TGTGCCAGCAGTGCACAGGGCTACATCTATGGCTACACCTTC.

The chain joins TRBV9 to TRBJ1-5; TRBD1 matches at 8 bases. Germline values: CDR1 SGDLS, CDR2 YYNGEE. The ends lost 4 bases at V and 6 bases at J; junction bases unmatched: 9. The CDR3 consists of 15 residues. The CDR3 region has the DNA TGTGCCAGCAGCCCACAGGGGGAGGAAAGTCAGCCCCAGCATTTT. Protein product: CASSPQGEESQPQHF. Variable domain in full (rest from reference TRBV9 and TRBJ1-5): DSGVTQTPKHLITATGQRVTLRCSPRSGDLSVYWYQQSLDQGLQFLIQYYNGEERAKGNILERFSAQQFPDLHSELNLSSLELGDSALYFCASSPQGEESQPQHFGDGTRLSIL.

This chain uses TRBV29-1 with TRBJ1-1; D is possibly TRBD1 (6 bases). The CDR3 totals 14 residues. With 3 bases removed from V and 6 bases from J, the gap between germline ends came to 17 bases. The germline V gene has CDR1 SQVTM and CDR2 ANQGSEA. CDR3: CSVDGEGGTPEAFF. In DNA form, the CDR3 reads TGCAGCGTTGACGGGGAAGGGGGTACGCCTGAAGCTTTCTTT.

This clone has only a few counts. The chain joins TRBV6-1 to TRBJ1-5; possible D gene TRBD1, 6 bases. V lost 0 bases, J lost 5 bases, and 23 bases lay in between. Germline CDR1 is MNHNS and CDR2 is SASEGT. This CDR3 contains 19 residues. CDR3 nucleotide sequence: TGTGCCAGCAGTGAAGCGCTTCGGACAGCTTTGAAGGGGGATCAGCCCCAGCATTTT. Its translation is CASSEALRTALKGDQPQHF.

The rearrangement joins TRBV14 to TRBJ1-1; D is possibly TRBD1 (5 bases). The CDR3 is 15 amino acids. The V and J ends lost 1 base and 4 bases respectively, with 13 bases between them. The V gene's germline CDR1 is SGHDN and CDR2 FVKESK. CDR3 coding DNA: TGTGCCAGCAGCCAAGTTCTCCCGACAGCCACTGAAGCTTTCTTT. As protein: CASSQVLPTATEAFF.

The chain is built from TRBV4-1 and TRBJ1-4; D gene ambiguous. The CDR3 totals 13 residues. Trimming pared 7 bases from V and 3 bases from J, leaving 9 bases between. Germline V gene lookup returns CDR1 MGHRA and CDR2 YSYEKL. CDR3 DNA: TGCGCCAGCACCCCGGACCCTAATGAAAAACTGTTTTTT. Translation: CASTPDPNEKLFF.

The CDR3 loop is CASSLNPGPKNIQYF. CDR3 sequence (DNA): TGTGCCAGCAGCTTAAATCCAGGGCCCAAAAACATTCAGTACTTC. V gene TRBV7-2 combines with J gene TRBJ2-4, with a weak D call TRBD1 (5 bases). V was cut by 2 bases and J by 2 bases, with 10 bases left in between. This CDR3 comprises 15 residues. Germline V lookup: CDR1 SGHTA, CDR2 FQGNSA.

This sequence joins TRBV2 and TRBJ2-1; TRBD1 agrees at 10 bases. The V segment lost 5 bases and the J segment 6 bases; nucleotides outside the gene matches: 7. The CDR3 is made up of 15 amino acids. Germline loops: CDR1 SNHLY, CDR2 FYNNEI. The CDR3: CASSYLRTGGNEQFF. The CDR3 DNA is TGTGCCAGCAGTTATCTCAGGACAGGGGGCAATGAGCAGTTCTTC.

The CDR3 region has the DNA TGTGCCAGCAGTATGGGGGGGCAGAACTATGGCTACACCTTC. This encodes CASSMGGQNYGYTF. The rearrangement joins TRBV27 to TRBJ1-2; possibly TRBD1 for D (6 bases). Per the germline V gene, CDR1 is MNHEY and CDR2 is SMNVEV (reference sequence). Trimming cost V 5 bases and J 2 bases, with 12 bases left between them. The length of the CDR3 is 14 residues.

Worth noting for this clone: This sample includes further DNA sequences coding for the same CDR3. The V and J genes are TRBV7-9 and TRBJ2-3; no clear D gene. The CDR3 consists of 14 residues. V shed 3 bases and J shed 0 bases, with 7 bases lying between them. CDR1 and CDR2 from the germline V gene are SEHNR and FQNEAQ (reference sequence). The CDR3 DNA is TGTGCCAGCAGCTTGGGCTTAAGCACAGATACGCAGTATTTT. It codes for CASSLGLSTDTQYF.